This TCR beta chain was sequenced for a study of T cell repertoires in cytomegalovirus infection. Study context: The study used recently identified HLA-C-restricted and well-studied HLA-B-restricted CMV epitopes. It was the public TCR beta signatures that indicated both CMV infection and matching HLA type.

The CDR3 contains 16 residues. Germline assignment: CDR1 SEHNR and CDR2 FQNEAQ (reference sequence). V shed 4 bases and J shed 1 base, with 14 bases lying between them. About this clonotype itself: Antigen specificity is unknown.

Findings and caveats of the study: CMV-specific TCR beta clonotypes restricted by HLA-C dominated the ex vivo response.

Each CDR3 protein is one row after TCRdb ran MiXCR on the reads. The sample holds some 800,000 distinct CDR3 sequences, about 28% seen once. This clonotype was obtained from a human donor in good health (CMV status not recorded). Some clones in this sample may be carry-over from other donors' samples. The rearrangement joins TRBV7-9 to TRBJ2-4; D is perhaps TRBD1 or TRBD2 (5 bases each). The specimen comprised cultured CD8+ T cells from PBMCs, sampled from culture after CMV antigen stimulation. The CDR3 protein is CASSWPGGLAKNIQYF. DNA of the CDR3: TGTGCCAGCAGCTGGCCTGGGGGTTTGGCCAAAAACATTCAGTACTTC.